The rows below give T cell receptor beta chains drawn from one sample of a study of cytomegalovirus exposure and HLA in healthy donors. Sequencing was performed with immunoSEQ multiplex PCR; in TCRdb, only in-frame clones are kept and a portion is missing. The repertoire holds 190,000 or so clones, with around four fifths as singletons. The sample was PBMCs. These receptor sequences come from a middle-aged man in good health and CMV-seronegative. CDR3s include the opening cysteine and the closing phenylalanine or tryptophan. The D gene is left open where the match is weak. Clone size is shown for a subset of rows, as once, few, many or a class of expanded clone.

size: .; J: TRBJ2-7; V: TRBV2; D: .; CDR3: CASSQRPAYEQYF; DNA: TGTGCCAGCAGCCAACGTCCGGCCTACGAGCAGTACTTC
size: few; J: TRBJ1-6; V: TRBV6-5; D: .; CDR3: CASSYSIGLFSPLHF; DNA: TGTGCCAGCAGTTACTCGATTGGGCTATTTTCACCCCTCCACTTT
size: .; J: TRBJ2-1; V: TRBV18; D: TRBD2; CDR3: CASSSGTSGSYNEQFF; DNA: TGTGCCAGCTCATCGGGAACTAGCGGGAGCTACAATGAGCAGTTCTTC
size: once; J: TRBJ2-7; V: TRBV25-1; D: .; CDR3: CASSAGGVPYEQYF; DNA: TGTGCCAGCAGTGCCGGCGGGGTCCCTTACGAGCAGTACTTC
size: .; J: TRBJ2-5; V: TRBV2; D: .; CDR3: CASLNTFTKSPQYF; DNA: TGTGCCAGCCTTAATACGTTTACCAAGAGCCCCCAGTACTTC
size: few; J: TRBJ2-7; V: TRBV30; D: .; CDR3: CAWSLGRGYEQYF; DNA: TGTGCCTGGAGTTTGGGCAGGGGTTACGAGCAGTACTTC
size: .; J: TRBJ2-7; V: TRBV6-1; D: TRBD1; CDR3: CASTSGQGLRYEQYF; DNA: TGTGCCAGCACCTCCGGACAGGGTCTTCGGTACGAGCAGTACTTC
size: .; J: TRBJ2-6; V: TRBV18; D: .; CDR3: CASSPVASGANVLTF; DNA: TGTGCCAGCTCGCCCGTAGCCTCTGGGGCCAACGTCCTGACTTTC
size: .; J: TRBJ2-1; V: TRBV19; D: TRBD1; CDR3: CASDEGQGAYNEQFF; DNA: TGTGCCAGTGACGAGGGACAGGGGGCCTACAATGAGCAGTTCTTC
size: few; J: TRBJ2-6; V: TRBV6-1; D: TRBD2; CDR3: CASSPRGGGANVLTF; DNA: TGTGCCAGCAGTCCCCGGGGGGGTGGGGCCAACGTCCTGACTTTC
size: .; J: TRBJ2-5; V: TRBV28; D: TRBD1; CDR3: CASSFDRGPETQYF; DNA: TGTGCCAGCAGTTTTGACAGGGGGCCAGAGACCCAGTACTTC
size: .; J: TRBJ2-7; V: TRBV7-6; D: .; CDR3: CASSNGLIYEQYF; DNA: TGTGCCAGCAGCAATGGACTTATTTACGAGCAGTACTTC
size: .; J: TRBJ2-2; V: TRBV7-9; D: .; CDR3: CASSLYTGELFF; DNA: TGTGCCAGCAGCCTATACACCGGGGAGCTGTTTTTT
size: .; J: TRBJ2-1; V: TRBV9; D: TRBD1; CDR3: CASTRTGYNEQFF; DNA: TGTGCCAGCACCCGGACAGGCTACAATGAGCAGTTCTTC
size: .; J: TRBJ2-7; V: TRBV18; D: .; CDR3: CASTTLLGTYEQYF; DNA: TGTGCCAGCACCACCCTCCTAGGTACCTACGAGCAGTACTTC
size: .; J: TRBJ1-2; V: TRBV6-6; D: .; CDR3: CASSSKRGSYGYTF; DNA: TGTGCCAGCAGCTCCAAAAGGGGCAGCTATGGCTACACCTTC
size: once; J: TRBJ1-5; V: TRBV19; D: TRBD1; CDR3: CASSQRGLFSNQPQHF; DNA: TGTGCCAGTAGTCAGAGGGGGCTGTTTAGCAATCAGCCCCAGCATTTT
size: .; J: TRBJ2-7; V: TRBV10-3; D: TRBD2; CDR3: CAMQSASGSAYEQYF; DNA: TGTGCCATGCAATCGGCTAGCGGGAGTGCGTACGAGCAGTACTTC
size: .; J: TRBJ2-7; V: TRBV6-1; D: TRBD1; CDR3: CASSGRQGTSSYEQYF; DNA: TGTGCCAGCAGTGGCAGACAGGGGACGAGCTCCTACGAGCAGTACTTC
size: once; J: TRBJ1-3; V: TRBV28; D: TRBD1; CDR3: CASTLGTVKGNTIYF; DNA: TGTGCCAGCACCCTAGGGACAGTGAAAGGAAACACCATATATTTT
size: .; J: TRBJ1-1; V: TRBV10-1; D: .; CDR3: CARERNRNTEAFF; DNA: TGCGCCAGGGAGCGGAACAGGAACACTGAAGCTTTCTTT
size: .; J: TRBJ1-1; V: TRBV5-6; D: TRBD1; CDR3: CASSVDRDTEAFF; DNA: TGTGCCAGCAGCGTTGACAGGGACACTGAAGCTTTCTTT
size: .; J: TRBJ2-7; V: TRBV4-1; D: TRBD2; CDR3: CASSHAGTNYEQYF; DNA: TGCGCCAGCAGCCATGCCGGGACTAACTACGAGCAGTACTTC
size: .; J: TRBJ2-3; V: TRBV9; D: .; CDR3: CASSVQGLLTDTQYF; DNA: TGTGCCAGCAGCGTCCAGGGACTCCTCACAGATACGCAGTATTTT
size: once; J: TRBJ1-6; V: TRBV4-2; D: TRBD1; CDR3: CASSQPPGQGNSPLHF; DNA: TGTGCCAGCAGCCAACCTCCGGGACAGGGGAATTCACCCCTCCACTTT
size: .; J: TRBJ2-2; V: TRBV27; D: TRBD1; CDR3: CASRWNRGGTGELFF; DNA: TGTGCCAGCAGATGGAACAGGGGCGGCACCGGGGAGCTGTTTTTT
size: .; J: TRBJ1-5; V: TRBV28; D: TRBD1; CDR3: CASLGQGNQPQHF; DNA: TGTGCCAGCCTCGGACAGGGAAATCAGCCCCAGCATTTT
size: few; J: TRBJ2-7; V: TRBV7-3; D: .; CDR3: CASSLMGSQDEQYF; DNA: TGTGCCAGCAGCTTAATGGGCAGCCAGGACGAGCAGTACTTC
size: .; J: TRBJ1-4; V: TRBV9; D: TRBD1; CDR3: CASSLGQGGTNEKLFF; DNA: TGTGCCAGCAGCTTGGGACAGGGGGGTACTAATGAAAAACTGTTTTTT
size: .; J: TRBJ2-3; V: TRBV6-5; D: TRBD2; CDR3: CASSRGTTTDTQYF; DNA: TGTGCCAGCAGCCGCGGGACTACCACAGATACGCAGTATTTT
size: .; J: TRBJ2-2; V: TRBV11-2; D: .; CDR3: CASSLRIRGGTGELFF; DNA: TGTGCCAGCAGCTTACGAATCAGGGGTGGCACCGGGGAGCTGTTTTTT
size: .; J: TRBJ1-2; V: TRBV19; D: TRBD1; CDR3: CASTWGQGPSNYGYTF; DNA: TGTGCCAGTACTTGGGGACAGGGACCCTCTAACTATGGCTACACCTTC
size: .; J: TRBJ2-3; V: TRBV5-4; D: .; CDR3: CASSLEGPTDTQYF; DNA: TGTGCCAGCAGCTTGGAGGGGCCCACAGATACGCAGTATTTT
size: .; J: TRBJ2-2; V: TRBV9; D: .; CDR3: CASSVTGFGGELFF; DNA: TGTGCCAGCAGCGTAACAGGGTTTGGCGGGGAGCTGTTTTTT
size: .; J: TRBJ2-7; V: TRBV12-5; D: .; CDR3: CASGVYEQYF; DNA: TGTGCTAGTGGGGTTTACGAGCAGTACTTC
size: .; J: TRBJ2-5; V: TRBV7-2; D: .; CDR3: CASSLNLLETQYF; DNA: TGTGCCAGCAGCTTAAACCTACTAGAGACCCAGTACTTC
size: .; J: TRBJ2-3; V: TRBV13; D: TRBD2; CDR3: CASSSETGLAGDTQYF; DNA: TGTGCCAGCAGCTCCGAAACGGGACTAGCGGGGGATACGCAGTATTTT
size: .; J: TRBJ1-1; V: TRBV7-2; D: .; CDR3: CASSRGDGGTEAFF; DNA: TGTGCCAGCAGCCGGGGTGACGGGGGCACTGAAGCTTTCTTT
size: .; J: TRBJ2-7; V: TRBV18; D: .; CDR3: CASSLAEQGPIYEQYF; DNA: TGTGCCAGCTCACTGGCCGAACAGGGCCCCATCTACGAGCAGTACTTC
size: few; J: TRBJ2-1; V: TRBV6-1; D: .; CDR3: CASSDGTFLSGNEQFF; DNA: TGTGCCAGCAGTGACGGGACTTTCCTATCAGGCAATGAGCAGTTCTTC
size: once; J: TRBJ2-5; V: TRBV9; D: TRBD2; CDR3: CASSVGLAGGPETQYF; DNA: TGTGCCAGCAGCGTGGGACTAGCGGGGGGGCCAGAGACCCAGTACTTC